Presented here are 24 T cell receptor beta chains from one specimen sequenced in a study of T cells expressing NK-cell markers. TCRdb re-called the 5' RACE reads and gives one entry per CDR3 protein, without DNA. Recorded here are more than 400,000 distinct CDR3 sequences; the top ten clones represent 7.3%. What was sequenced was blood T cells: a sorted CD56 or NKG2C T cell subset, CD4+ or CD8+ T cells, or bulk PBMC T cells (not recorded which). The receptors here all came from a woman between 18 and 69 years old in good health.

This chain links TRBV5-4 with TRBJ1-6; absent DNA, TCRdb's TRBD1 call cannot be checked. This CDR3 spans 14 amino acids. Germline CDR1 is SGHNT and CDR2 is YYREEE (reference sequence). CDR3 sequence: CASSETGLNSPLHF. Variable domain in full (rest from reference TRBV5-4 and TRBJ1-6): ETGVTQSPTHLIKTRGQQVTLRCSSQSGHNTVSWYQQALGQGPQFIFQYYREEENGRGNFPPRFSGLQFPNYSSELNVNALELDDSALYLCASSETGLNSPLHFGNGTRLTVT.

The V and J genes are TRBV20-1 and TRBJ2-2; there is no DNA to check the TCRdb D call of TRBD1. Looked up from germline, CDR1 is DFQATT and CDR2 is SNEGSKA (reference sequence). This CDR3 has 14 residues. The CDR3 is CSARYRGGIGELFF.

V usage is TRBV5-1 and J usage is TRBJ2-1. CDR3 size: 14 residues. The germline gives CDR1 SGHRS, CDR2 YFSETQ. The CDR3 sequence is CASSSPANEDEQFF.

The chain has TRBV7-9 and TRBJ2-1; TCRdb's D gene call, TRBD2, goes unchecked for lack of DNA. Germline assignment: CDR1 SEHNR and CDR2 FQNEAQ (reference sequence). This CDR3 has 15 residues. The CDR3 sequence is CASSLVGLAGIEQFF.

CDR3 sequence reads: CASSLVAGSSYGYTF. The chain couples TRBV5-1 to TRBJ1-2. Germline values: CDR1 SGHRS, CDR2 YFSETQ. The CDR3 has 15 residues.

The rearrangement uses TRBV10-3 and TRBJ2-3. Germline V lookup: CDR1 ENHRY, CDR2 SYGVKD. CDR3 length: 14 residues. This CDR3 is CAIKGSFRTDTQYF.

The gene calls are TRBV20-1 and TRBJ2-3; TCRdb designates TRBD2, a call that cannot be tested without DNA. Germline values: CDR1 DFQATT, CDR2 SNEGSKA (reference sequence). This CDR3 is built from 13 residues. This CDR3 is CSARLALTDTQYF.

The chain links TRBV20-1 to TRBJ1-1; the D call from TCRdb, TRBD1, cannot be confirmed without DNA. There are 13 residues in the CDR3. Germline values: CDR1 DFQATT, CDR2 SNEGSKA (reference sequence). This CDR3 is CSARTDRDTEAFF.

The rearrangement links TRBV7-2 to TRBJ1-2. The CDR3 contains 13 residues. The germline gives CDR1 SGHTA, CDR2 FQGNSA. The CDR3: CASSTSGGYGYTF. The full variable domain, completed using reference TRBV7-2 and TRBJ1-2, is GAGVSQSPSNKVTEKGKDVELRCDPISGHTALYWYRQSLGQGLEFLIYFQGNSAPDKSGLPSDRFSAERTGGSVSTLTIQRTQQEDSAVYLCASSTSGGYGYTFGSGTRLTVV.

The CDR3 loop is CASSIGSQETQYF. The chain couples TRBV25-1 to TRBJ2-5. Germline V gene sequence: CDR1 MGHDK, CDR2 SYGVNS. The CDR3 has 13 amino acids.

V gene TRBV28 combines with J gene TRBJ2-7; TCRdb selects TRBD1, and the lack of DNA leaves this call unchecked. This CDR3 region has 12 residues. Germline CDR1 MDHEN, CDR2 SYDVKM. This CDR3 reads CASTQQGYEQYF.

This rearrangement joins TRBV5-6 to TRBJ2-1. Per germline, CDR1 SGHDT and CDR2 YYEEEE. The CDR3 has 14 amino acids. The CDR3 loop reads CASSPNYRYNEQFF. Looking up the rest from reference TRBV5-6 and TRBJ2-1 gives the full variable domain: DAGVTQSPTHLIKTRGQQVTLRCSPKSGHDTVSWYQQALGQGPQFIFQYYEEEERQRGNFPDRFSGHQFPNYSSELNVNALLLGDSALYLCASSPNYRYNEQFFGPGTRLTVL.

The chain has TRBV3-1 and TRBJ1-2. The CDR3 spans 14 residues. Germline loops: CDR1 LGHDT, CDR2 YNNKEL (reference sequence). This CDR3 reads CASSQRQLNYGYTF. Combining the CDR3 with reference TRBV3-1 and TRBJ1-2 gives the whole variable domain DTAVSQTPKYLVTQMGNDKSIKCEQNLGHDTMYWYKQDSKKFLKIMFSYNNKELIINETVPNRFSPKSPDKAHLNLHINSLELGDSAVYFCASSQRQLNYGYTFGSGTRLTVV.

V gene TRBV5-1 combines with J gene TRBJ2-7; the D call from TCRdb, TRBD2, cannot be confirmed without DNA. Germline-derived CDR1 and CDR2 are SGHRS and YFSETQ. This CDR3 is 15 amino acids long. This CDR3 is CASSSGTSAYYEQYF.

CDR3: CASSFGGTNSPLHF. The chain recombines TRBV6-5 with TRBJ1-6. CDR1 MNHEY and CDR2 SVGAGI come from the germline V gene. The CDR3 extends over 14 amino acids.

J is TRBJ2-7 and V is TRBV5-1; TCRdb selects TRBD2, and the lack of DNA leaves this call unchecked. Germline lookup yields CDR1 SGHRS and CDR2 YFSETQ. This CDR3 spans 15 amino acids. The CDR3 loop is CASTPGLAVPYEQYF.

The genes are TRBV7-6 and TRBJ1-1; TCRdb's D call, TRBD1, is unchecked because there is no DNA. CDR3 length: 14 residues. Looked up from germline, CDR1 is SGHVS and CDR2 is FNYEAQ. The chain's CDR3 is CASSPTGTGLGAFF.

The gene calls are TRBV9 and TRBJ2-1. The CDR3 length is 15 residues. CDR1 and CDR2 (germline): SGDLS, YYNGEE. CDR3 residues: CASSVEGLGSNEQFF.

The chain combines TRBV29-1 with TRBJ2-2; with no DNA, the TCRdb D assignment of TRBD1 cannot be verified. In germline, CDR1 is SQVTM, CDR2 ANQGSEA. This CDR3 has 14 amino acids. CDR3 residues: CSVDPGQGPGELFF.

The genes are TRBV30 and TRBJ2-1; TCRdb calls TRBD1, which cannot be checked without DNA. The CDR3 has 15 residues. Germline V gene sequence: CDR1 GTSNPN, CDR2 SVGIG (reference sequence). CDR3 in amino acids: CAWSVGTGEDNEQFF.

CDR3 protein: CASSLAAAGTQYF. The gene calls are TRBV12-3 or TRBV12-4 and TRBJ2-5. The CDR3 loop spans 13 amino acids.

This chain joins TRBV20-1 and TRBJ2-2; TCRdb lists TRBD2, though no DNA is available to test this call. Germline V gives CDR1 DFQATT, CDR2 SNEGSKA (reference sequence). There are 14 residues in the CDR3. The CDR3 sequence: CSARALAGPGELFF.

The chain employs TRBV28 and TRBJ2-2. Germline V lookup: CDR1 MDHEN, CDR2 SYDVKM. The CDR3 contains 17 residues. The CDR3 reads CASSLRALEFSTGELFF.

The V and J genes are TRBV7-2 and TRBJ1-5; the D call from TCRdb, TRBD1, cannot be confirmed without DNA. Germline-derived CDR1 and CDR2 are SGHTA and FQGNSA. The CDR3 extends over 16 amino acids. The CDR3 region is CASSSRRRGSNQPQHF.